Listed here are 28 T cell receptor beta chains from one sample, sequenced in a study of blood T cell repertoires in COVID-19. Profiled with immunoSEQ multiplex PCR; TCRdb holds only in-frame clones, not every one. In the table there are about 320,000 clones, about 87% of which are singletons. Source material: PBMCs or T cells enriched from blood (not recorded which). All receptors derive from a woman aged 18-30 years who had recovered from COVID-19.

The table lists this clone with a few counts. In nucleotides, the CDR3 is TGTGCCAGCAGCAGTCGGGGGAAGGGGCTAGGCTACACCTTC. This gives the protein CASSSRGKGLGYTF. This chain connects TRBV6-5 to TRBJ1-2; the D gene is possibly TRBD1 (5 bases). The CDR3 consists of 14 residues. CDR1 is MNHEY and CDR2 is SVGAGI in the germline V gene. V gave up 6 bases and J gave up 8 bases, with 19 bases separating them.

The V call is TRBV6-4, the J call TRBJ2-7, with TRBD2 as a possible D gene (6 bases). Trimming left V 7 bases short and J 5 bases short, with 21 bases between. From germline, CDR1 is MRHNA and CDR2 SNTAGT. The CDR3 is 15 amino acids. The CDR3 spells CASMIRWRDRHEQYF. The CDR3 DNA reads as TGTGCCAGCATGATAAGATGGCGGGATCGCCACGAGCAGTACTTC.

The chain carries TRBV27 and TRBJ1-4, with TRBD1 matching over 9 bases. V was clipped by 5 bases and J by 8 bases; unmatched bases: 6. Per the germline V gene, CDR1 is MNHEY and CDR2 is SMNVEV (reference sequence). The CDR3 extends over 14 amino acids. CDR3: CASSRQGGGEKLFF. The CDR3 region has the DNA TGTGCCAGCAGTCGACAGGGGGGGGGCGAAAAACTGTTTTTT.

The rearrangement uses TRBV9 and TRBJ1-1; D remains ambiguous. Per the germline V gene, CDR1 is SGDLS and CDR2 is YYNGEE. Trimming took 4 bases from V and 1 from J, leaving 17 bases between them. The CDR3 extends over 16 amino acids. The CDR3 DNA reads as TGTGCCAGCAGCAGAGGGCTAAAAAAGAAGAACACTGAAGCTTTCTTT. It is translated as CASSRGLKKKNTEAFF.

The chain employs TRBV7-8 and TRBJ1-2; D is perhaps TRBD1 (5 bases). Trimming cost V 1 base and J 4 bases, with 13 bases left between them. CDR1 and CDR2 from the germline V gene are SGHVS and FQNEAQ. The CDR3 contains 15 residues. The chain's CDR3 is CASSLGQGVGYGYTF. The CDR3 region has the DNA TGTGCCAGCAGCTTAGGCCAGGGTGTAGGCTATGGCTACACCTTC.

The CDR3 DNA follows: TGTGCCAGCAGTTCCGGGACAAGTTCGAAGAACACTGAAGCTTTCTTT. Encoded protein: CASSSGTSSKNTEAFF. The rearrangement uses TRBV28 and TRBJ1-1; D might be TRBD1 (6 bases). The CDR3 is made up of 16 amino acids. V gave up 4 bases and J gave up 1 base, with 16 bases separating them. Germline lookup yields CDR1 MDHEN and CDR2 SYDVKM.

The chain is built from TRBV3-1 (or the pseudogene TRBV3-2) and TRBJ2-3; D gene uncertain. The germline V and J ends were trimmed by 0 bases and 2 bases, with 12 bases remaining between them. This CDR3 is built from 16 residues. CDR1 and CDR2 from the germline V gene are LGHDT and YNNKEL (reference sequence). CDR3 sequence (DNA): TGTGCCAGCAGCCAAGAAGTTGAGAGAGTCACAGATACGCAGTATTTT. Translation gives CASSQEVERVTDTQYF.

The chain combines TRBV27 with TRBJ1-2; 7 positions agree with TRBD1. V lost 5 bases and J lost 8; bases outside the gene matches: 11. CDR3 length: 14 amino acids. Germline V CDR1 and CDR2: MNHEY, SMNVEV (reference sequence). The CDR3 reads CASSARQGKGGYTF. CDR3 nucleotide sequence: TGTGCCAGCAGTGCACGACAGGGAAAGGGGGGCTACACCTTC.

V gene TRBV7-9 combines with J gene TRBJ1-2; D might be TRBD1 (6 bases). CDR3 length: 14 residues. Germline V CDR1 and CDR2: SEHNR, FQNEAQ (reference sequence). The V and J ends lost 4 bases and 4 bases respectively, with 13 bases between them. In nucleotides, the CDR3 is TGTGCCAGCAGCTCATCAGGGGCTCCCTATGGCTACACCTTC. This encodes CASSSSGAPYGYTF.

V gene TRBV24-1 combines with J gene TRBJ2-5, with 10 positions matching TRBD2. The CDR3 runs to 16 residues. The V and J ends lost 3 bases and 4 bases, in that order; junction bases with no gene match: 7. The germline V gene encodes CDR1 KGHDR and CDR2 SFDVKD. This chain's CDR3 is CATSDHRLAGPETQYF. CDR3 nucleotides: TGTGCCACCAGTGATCACCGACTAGCGGGCCCAGAGACCCAGTACTTC.

This chain joins TRBV7-9 and TRBJ1-1; D might be TRBD1 (5 bases). Germline CDR1 reads SEHNR; CDR2 reads FQNEAQ (reference sequence). CDR3 length: 15 residues. V dropped 5 bases and J dropped 0 bases, with 13 bases sitting between them. The CDR3 loop reads CASSPLKGMNTEAFF. In DNA form, the CDR3 reads TGTGCCAGCAGCCCCCTGAAGGGGATGAACACTGAAGCTTTCTTT.

This chain connects TRBV7-2 to TRBJ2-7; 10 bases map to TRBD1. CDR3 length: 14 amino acids. V lost 5 bases, J lost 3 bases, and 4 bases stayed unmatched. The germline gives CDR1 SGHTA, CDR2 FQGNSA. The CDR3 sequence: CASSGTGVLYEQYF. The CDR3 coding sequence is TGTGCCAGCAGCGGGACAGGGGTCCTCTACGAGCAGTACTTC.

V and J are TRBV6-6 and TRBJ2-7, with D unresolved. The length of the CDR3 is 15 residues. V lost 0 bases to trimming and J lost 2 bases, with 11 bases between them. Germline CDR1 and CDR2: MNHNY and SVGAGI (reference sequence). The CDR3 sequence is CASSYSISGTYEQYF. The CDR3 nucleotides are TGTGCCAGCAGTTACTCGATTTCCGGTACCTACGAGCAGTACTTC.

The chain combines TRBV18 with TRBJ2-7; D not resolved. Germline V gives CDR1 KGHSH, CDR2 LQKENI. V gave up 0 bases and J gave up 2 bases, with 5 bases separating them. The CDR3 length is 13 residues. The CDR3 nucleotides read TGTGCCAGCTCACCACCGGCGGCCTACGAGCAGTACTTC. This gives the protein CASSPPAAYEQYF.

The chain links TRBV9 to TRBJ2-2; 7 bases line up with TRBD1. With 0 bases clipped from V and 6 bases from J, the junction kept 8 bases outside the gene matches. The germline V gene encodes CDR1 SGDLS and CDR2 YYNGEE. The CDR3 consists of 16 residues. The CDR3 region is CASSVVGGGSAGELFF. In DNA, the CDR3 is TGTGCCAGCAGCGTAGTAGGGGGCGGATCCGCCGGGGAGCTGTTTTTT.

The chain is built from TRBV21-1 and TRBJ2-3; TRBD2 is the table's D call, not checked against the DNA. TRBV21-1 is a pseudogene segment. This CDR3 spans 17 amino acids. The CDR3: CASNPCRSATGGDTQYF. CDR3 coding DNA: TGTGCCAGCAATCCTTGTAGGAGCGCCACCGGGGGAGATACGCAGTATTTT.

V is TRBV4-2 and J is TRBJ1-1; 9 bases map to TRBD1. The germline gives CDR1 LGHNA, CDR2 YNFKEQ. With 4 bases clipped from V and 2 bases from J, the junction kept 2 bases outside the gene matches. The CDR3 is 14 amino acids. Written as DNA, the CDR3 is TGTGCCAGCAGCCCAACAGGGGGCAACACTGAAGCTTTCTTT. Its translation: CASSPTGGNTEAFF.

The V call is TRBV2, the J call TRBJ2-3, with a possible D match to TRBD2 (6 bases). Germline values: CDR1 SNHLY, CDR2 FYNNEI. The V end was cut by 6 bases, the J end by 5 bases, with 9 bases between. The CDR3 length is 12 residues. CDR3 sequence reads: CASSREQDTQYF. DNA of the CDR3: TGTGCCAGCAGCCGGGAGCAAGATACGCAGTATTTT.

V and J are TRBV15 and TRBJ2-3; D may be TRBD2 (5 bases). From germline, CDR1 is LNHNV and CDR2 YYDKDF (reference sequence). Trimming removed 1 base at V and 4 bases at J, with 12 bases between. The CDR3 consists of 15 residues. The DNA of the CDR3 is TGTGCCACCAGCAGAGGGTGGGGAGTATCAGATACGCAGTATTTT. The encoded protein is CATSRGWGVSDTQYF.

The chain recombines TRBV6-5 with TRBJ1-5; D is possibly TRBD1 (5 bases). V was clipped by 5 bases and J by 4 bases, with 9 bases between them. The CDR3 runs 13 residues. CDR1 is MNHEY and CDR2 is SVGAGI in the germline V gene. Here the CDR3 reads CASSRQPNQPQHF. For the CDR3, the DNA is TGTGCCAGCAGTCGACAGCCGAATCAGCCCCAGCATTTT.

The chain couples TRBV28 to TRBJ2-7; the match to TRBD2 covers 7 bases. Germline V gene sequence: CDR1 MDHEN, CDR2 SYDVKM. V lost 3 bases to trimming and J lost 5 bases; unmatched junction nucleotides: 13. The CDR3 extends over 16 amino acids. The CDR3 protein is CASSFVNGGMLNEQYF. In DNA, the CDR3 is TGTGCCAGCAGTTTTGTAAACGGGGGGATGCTGAACGAGCAGTACTTC.

The chain employs TRBV4-3 and TRBJ2-7; 8 positions agree with TRBD2. This CDR3 region has 14 residues. V lost 0 bases and J lost 3; bases outside the gene matches: 1. Germline values: CDR1 LGHNA, CDR2 YSLEER. CDR3 DNA: TGCGCCAGCAGCCAAGACGGGAGGGACTACGAGCAGTACTTC. Translation: CASSQDGRDYEQYF.

This sequence joins TRBV9 and TRBJ2-2, with 9 bases lining up with TRBD1. The CDR3 extends over 16 amino acids. V shed 3 bases, J shed 4 bases, and the junction held 7 bases outside the gene matches. The germline gives CDR1 SGDLS, CDR2 YYNGEE. CDR3 sequence: CASSAQQGAGTGELFF. The DNA for the CDR3 is TGTGCCAGCAGCGCACAACAGGGGGCCGGCACCGGGGAGCTGTTTTTT.

The genes are TRBV5-1 and TRBJ2-2; D gene uncertain. Looked up from germline, CDR1 is SGHRS and CDR2 is YFSETQ. V lost 1 base, J lost 1 base, and 5 bases lay in between. CDR3 length: 14 residues. Here the CDR3 reads CASSLTRNTGELFF. The CDR3 region has the DNA TGCGCCAGCAGCTTGACGCGGAACACCGGGGAGCTGTTTTTT.

The V and J genes are TRBV2 and TRBJ2-7; TRBD1 agrees at 7 bases. Germline V CDR1 and CDR2: SNHLY, FYNNEI. The V segment lost 2 bases and the J segment 7 bases; nucleotides outside the gene matches: 5. The CDR3 has 13 residues. The CDR3 bases are TGTGCCAGCAGTGAATCAGGGGGTCGAGAGCAGTACTTC. It yields the protein CASSESGGREQYF. Supplemented by reference TRBV2 and TRBJ2-7, the full variable domain reads EPEVTQTPSHQVTQMGQEVILRCVPISNHLYFYWYRQILGQKVEFLVSFYNNEISEKSEIFDDQFSVERPDGSNFTLKIRSTKLEDSAMYFCASSESGGREQYFGPGTRLTVT.

The DNA of the CDR3 is TGTGCCAGCAGCCAATCTGGACAGCCCAATCAGCCCCAGCATTTT. Amino acids: CASSQSGQPNQPQHF. J is TRBJ1-5 and V is TRBV4-2; D might be TRBD1 (6 bases). V lost 2 bases to trimming and J lost 3 bases, with 11 bases between them. The CDR3 is made up of 15 amino acids. CDR1 and CDR2 (germline): LGHNA, YNFKEQ.

This chain links TRBV28 with TRBJ2-5, with D possibly TRBD1 on 7 matching bases. CDR1 MDHEN and CDR2 SYDVKM come from the germline V gene. V lost 3 bases, J lost 4 bases, and 15 bases lay in between. The CDR3 sequence is 15 residues long. CDR3 sequence: CASSFNGQGGETQYF. CDR3 DNA: TGTGCCAGCAGTTTTAATGGGCAGGGGGGAGAGACCCAGTACTTC.

The genes are TRBV6-5 and TRBJ1-1; 11 bases agree with TRBD1. The CDR3 has 15 residues. V dropped 3 bases and J dropped 3; count of bases not matched to a gene: 3. CDR1 is MNHEY and CDR2 is SVGAGI in the germline V gene. CDR3 sequence reads: CASSYWGQGDTEAFF. The CDR3, as DNA: TGTGCCAGCAGTTATTGGGGACAGGGGGACACTGAAGCTTTCTTT.